The source of this T cell receptor beta chain is a study of CD8 T cells in Susac syndrome. Bulk CD8+ and CD4+ cells came from magnetic negative isolation; CD8+ TEMRA by FACS. With 5 bases removed from V and 5 bases from J, the gap between germline ends came to 9 bases. Germline loops: CDR1 MDHEN, CDR2 SYDVKM. The CDR3 consists of 13 residues. Reverse transcription used about 0.45 to 1 ug RNA and random hexamers. Across 54 Vbeta and 13 Jbeta, immunoSEQ multiplex PCR amplified TCR beta CDR3. TCRdb processed the immunoSEQ multiplex PCR reads anew with MiXCR; each CDR3 protein has one entry. The data show 150,000 to 200,000 distinct CDR3 sequences, around 95% seen once.

The chain couples TRBV28 to TRBJ2-2; D might be TRBD1 (6 bases). Sequencing was carried out using CD4+ T cells from PBMCs. This clonotype was sampled from a human donor in good health. As DNA, the CDR3 is TGTGCCAGCAGTACTACAGGGACCGGGGAGCTGTTTTTT. It encodes CASSTTGTGELFF.